A selection of T cell receptor beta chains follows, all from one sample in a study of beta chain features in type 1 diabetes. Sequencing used immunoSEQ multiplex PCR; TCRdb keeps in-frame clones, though not all of them. The table has over 650,000 clones, 11% to 15% seen once; the top ten hold approximately 0.039%. Source material: naive CD4+ T cells from blood. These receptors were obtained from a man aged 18 to 35 with type 1 diabetes. Each CDR3 is given with its conserved first and last residue. The D gene is left open where the match is weak. Size values are once, few and many counts, or a class for expanded clones, and some rows have none.

TRBD1 | few | TRBJ1-4 | 15 | TRBV30 | CAWSVMGTVGQKLFF | TGTGCCTGGAGTGTAATGGGGACAGTGGGACAAAAACTGTTTTTT
TRBD2 | - | TRBJ2-3 | 18 | TRBV7-2 | CASSSTRVAGGRADTQYF | TGTGCCAGCAGCTCCACCCGAGTAGCGGGGGGTCGGGCAGATACGCAGTATTTT
- | few | TRBJ1-1 | 14 | TRBV6-5 | CASSLGSPGTEAFF | TGTGCCAGCAGTCTCGGTTCTCCCGGGACTGAAGCTTTCTTT
- | - | TRBJ2-3 | 10 | TRBV20-1 | CSAGTDTQYF | TGCAGTGCTGGCACAGATACGCAGTATTTT
- | - | TRBJ2-3 | 15 | TRBV19 | CASSKRTPSTDTQYF | TGTGCCAGTAGTAAAAGGACACCTAGCACAGATACGCAGTATTTT
TRBD2 | - | TRBJ2-3 | 16 | TRBV5-1 | CASSYGTSVGTDTQYF | TGCGCCAGCAGCTACGGGACTAGCGTAGGCACAGATACGCAGTATTTT
- | once | TRBJ2-2 | 15 | TRBV9 | CASSVEASNTGELFF | TGTGCCAGCAGCGTCGAGGCCTCGAACACCGGGGAGCTGTTTTTT
- | few | TRBJ1-1 | 14 | TRBV25-1 | CASSGIGSGTEAFF | TGTGCCAGCAGTGGTATAGGGAGCGGAACTGAAGCTTTCTTT
- | few | TRBJ2-3 | 13 | TRBV7-9 | CASSLLGGDTQYF | TGTGCCAGCAGCTTACTTGGCGGGGATACGCAGTATTTT
- | - | TRBJ1-3 | 13 | TRBV30 | CAWRGYSGNTIYF | TGTGCCTGGAGAGGGTATTCTGGAAACACCATATATTTT
TRBD2 | few | TRBJ2-7 | 15 | TRBV7-2 | CASSGTSGSSYEQYF | TGTGCCAGCAGCGGGACTAGCGGGAGCTCCTACGAGCAGTACTTC
- | few | TRBJ2-7 | 14 | TRBV2 | CASRPTGANVEQYF | TGTGCCAGCAGGCCGACAGGCGCCAACGTAGAGCAGTACTTC
TRBD1 | - | TRBJ1-2 | 15 | TRBV5-4 | CASSSRDRGPYGYTF | TGTGCCAGCAGCTCCCGGGACAGGGGGCCCTATGGCTACACCTTC
- | - | TRBJ2-1 | 16 | TRBV27 | CASSPYSGALYNEQFF | TGTGCCAGCAGTCCATATAGCGGAGCCCTCTACAATGAGCAGTTCTTC
TRBD2 | - | TRBJ2-7 | 14 | TRBV7-9 | CASSYNGRVYEQYF | TGTGCCAGCAGCTACAACGGGAGGGTCTACGAGCAGTACTTC
- | few | TRBJ2-1 | 15 | TRBV28 | CASSLRLGTYNEQFF | TGTGCCAGCAGTTTGCGCCTGGGGACCTACAATGAGCAGTTCTTC
- | few | TRBJ2-3 | 15 | TRBV9 | CASSVGVQLRDTQYF | TGTGCCAGCAGCGTAGGGGTTCAGCTCAGAGATACGCAGTATTTT
- | - | TRBJ2-5 | 14 | TRBV5-1 | CASRLPDGQETQYF | TGCGCCAGCAGATTACCGGACGGTCAAGAGACCCAGTACTTC
TRBD1 | - | TRBJ1-2 | 18 | TRBV27 | CASSLDGTAKHGRHGYTF | TGTGCCAGCAGTTTAGACGGGACAGCCAAACATGGAAGACATGGCTACACCTTC
- | - | TRBJ2-1 | 10 | TRBV21-1 | CAGTIRLQFF | TGTGCCGGGACTATCCGGCTGCAGTTCTTC
TRBD2 | few | TRBJ2-3 | 15 | TRBV10-3 | CAISESSGGTDTQYF | TGTGCCATCAGTGAGTCTAGCGGGGGAACAGATACGCAGTATTTT
- | - | TRBJ2-5 | 15 | TRBV30 | CAWSVGPGNQETQYF | TGTGCCTGGAGTGTAGGTCCGGGGAATCAAGAGACCCAGTACTTC